A single sample is the source of the 5 T cell receptor beta chains below, sequenced in a study of control samples from healthy donors and cancer patients. The data were produced by immunoSEQ multiplex PCR, yet TCRdb's version contains in-frame clones alone and is incomplete. Among 80,000 to 85,000 clones, about 88% were seen once, and the ten largest hold around 6%. Material for sequencing was blood. The receptors derive from a woman between 50 and 59 years old in good health.

This chain links TRBV3-1 (or the pseudogene TRBV3-2) with TRBJ2-1; TRBD2 is a possible D gene (5 bases). From germline, CDR1 is LGHDT and CDR2 YNNKEL (reference sequence). The V gene lost 2 bases and the J gene lost 8 bases, with 10 bases spanning the gap. CDR3 length: 13 residues. This chain's CDR3 is CASSQRELYEQFF. In DNA, the CDR3 is TGTGCCAGCAGCCAAAGGGAGTTGTATGAGCAGTTCTTC.

This chain joins TRBV6-6 and TRBJ1-5; D possibly corresponds to TRBD1 (6 bases). V was trimmed by 2 bases and J by 2 bases, leaving 13 bases between them. Looked up from germline, CDR1 is MNHNY and CDR2 is SVGAGI (reference sequence). The CDR3 contains 16 residues. The CDR3 bases are TGTGCCAGCAGTTACCACAGGGAGAGGGGCAATCAGCCCCAGCATTTT. Its translation: CASSYHRERGNQPQHF.

J is TRBJ1-1 and V is TRBV19; possible D gene TRBD1, 5 bases. V gave up 4 bases and J gave up 11 bases, with 11 bases separating them. In germline, CDR1 is LNHDA, CDR2 SQIVND (reference sequence). CDR3 size: 11 residues. CDR3 protein: CASSKGRGAFF. The DNA of the CDR3 is TGTGCCAGTAGTAAGGGGCGGGGGGCTTTCTTT.

V and J are TRBV10-3 and TRBJ1-5; D possibly corresponds to TRBD1 (5 bases). The V gene lost 11 bases and the J gene lost 5 bases, with 13 bases spanning the gap. There are 12 residues in the CDR3. Germline-derived CDR1 and CDR2 are ENHRY and SYGVKD. CDR3 loop: CASGGVDQPQHF. DNA for the CDR3: TGTGCCTCGGGGGGGGTCGATCAGCCCCAGCATTTT.

Comments on this clone: A read error may be the cause here, since a much bigger clone is one base away. The chain has TRBV6-5 and TRBJ2-7, with D uncertain. The CDR3 runs to 15 residues. CDR1 and CDR2 (germline): MNHEY, SVGAGI. Trimming pared 2 bases from V and 2 bases from J, leaving 13 bases between. The CDR3: CASSYDVGSPYEQYF. In DNA, the CDR3 is TGTGCCAGCAGTTACGACGTGGGTAGCCCCTACGAGCAGTACTTC.